This TCR beta chain was identified in a study of control samples from healthy donors and cancer patients. The repertoire was sequenced with immunoSEQ multiplex PCR; TCRdb's copy has only in-frame clones and lacks some. The sample carries roughly 400,000 clones, 75% to 95% recorded once. V lost 4 bases and J 10 bases, leaving 18 bases between the germline ends. The CDR3 totals 14 residues. CDR1 and CDR2 from the germline V gene are SGHNT and YYREEE (reference sequence). With respect to this clone: The sample carries other DNA sequences with the same CDR3.

The chain couples TRBV5-4 to TRBJ2-1; no clear D. Sequences were obtained from PBMCs. This sequence originates from a man aged 35 to 55 with head and neck cancer. CDR3: CASSLVSRDAEQFF. The CDR3 region has the DNA TGTGCCAGCAGCCTGGTTTCCCGAGACGCGGAGCAGTTCTTC. Drawing the rest from reference TRBV5-4 and TRBJ2-1, the complete variable domain is ETGVTQSPTHLIKTRGQQVTLRCSSQSGHNTVSWYQQALGQGPQFIFQYYREEENGRGNFPPRFSGLQFPNYSSELNVNALELDDSALYLCASSLVSRDAEQFFGPGTRLTVL.